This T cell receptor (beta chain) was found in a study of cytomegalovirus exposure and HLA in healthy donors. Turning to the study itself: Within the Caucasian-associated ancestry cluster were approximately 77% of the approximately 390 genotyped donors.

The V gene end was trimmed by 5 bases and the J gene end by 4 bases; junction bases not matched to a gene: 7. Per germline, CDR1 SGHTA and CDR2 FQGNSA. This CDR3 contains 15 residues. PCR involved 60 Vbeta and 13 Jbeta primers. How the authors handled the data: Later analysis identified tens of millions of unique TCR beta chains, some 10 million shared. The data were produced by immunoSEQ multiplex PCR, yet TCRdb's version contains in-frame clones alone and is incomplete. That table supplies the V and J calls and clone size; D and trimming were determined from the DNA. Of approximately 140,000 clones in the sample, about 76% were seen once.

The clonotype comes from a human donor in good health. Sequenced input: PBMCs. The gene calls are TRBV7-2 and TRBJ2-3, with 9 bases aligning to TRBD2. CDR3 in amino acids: CASSPLAGLSDTQYF. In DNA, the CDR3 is TGTGCCAGCAGCCCTCTAGCGGGGTTATCAGATACGCAGTATTTT.